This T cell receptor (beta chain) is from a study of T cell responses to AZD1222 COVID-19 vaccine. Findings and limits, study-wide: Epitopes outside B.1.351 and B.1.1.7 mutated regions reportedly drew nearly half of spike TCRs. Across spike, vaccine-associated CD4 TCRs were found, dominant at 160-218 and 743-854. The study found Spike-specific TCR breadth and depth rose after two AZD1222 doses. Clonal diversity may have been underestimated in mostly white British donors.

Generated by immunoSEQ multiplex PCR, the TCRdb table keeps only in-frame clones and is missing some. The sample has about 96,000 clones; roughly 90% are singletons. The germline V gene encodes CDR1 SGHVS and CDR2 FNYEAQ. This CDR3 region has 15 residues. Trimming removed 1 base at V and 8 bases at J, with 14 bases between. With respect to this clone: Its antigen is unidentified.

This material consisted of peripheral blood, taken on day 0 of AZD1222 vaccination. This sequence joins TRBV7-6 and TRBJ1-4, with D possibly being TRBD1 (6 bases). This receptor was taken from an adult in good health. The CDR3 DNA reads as TGTGCCAGCAGCTTAGACGGGGGCGAGGGAGAAAAACTGTTTTTT. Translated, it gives CASSLDGGEGEKLFF.